Below are 27 T cell receptor beta chains sequenced from a single sample in a study of CD8 T cells in ankylosing spondylitis. General observations from the study: A TCR beta motif made of fewer than ten highly homologous variants seemed typical of ankylosing spondylitis blood.

These TCRs' antigens remain unknown. TCRdb fed the 5' RACE reads into MiXCR, producing one record per CDR3 protein. The sample carries roughly 700,000 distinct CDR3 sequences, around a fifth recorded once. Sequenced input: blood, either unsorted or a sorted T cell fraction (not recorded which). These receptor sequences come from a male donor with ankylosing spondylitis.

The V and J genes are TRBV30 and TRBJ2-5; 8 bases are a match to TRBD2. Per the germline V gene, CDR1 is GTSNPN and CDR2 is SVGIG (reference sequence). The J segment lost 5 bases and the V segment lost 0 bases, leaving 11 bases of the junction unmatched. CDR3 size: 16 residues. The CDR3 DNA follows: TGTGCCTGGAGTGTACCCAGCGGGGGCTCGAAGGAGACCCAGTACTTC. It encodes CAWSVPSGGSKETQYF.

This clonotype has more than one count but fewer than ten. The chain joins TRBV3-1 to TRBJ2-1; the match to TRBD2 covers 7 bases. This CDR3 region has 14 residues. Trimming cost V 2 bases and J 7 bases; bases outside gene matches: 5. The V gene's germline CDR1 is LGHDT and CDR2 YNNKEL (reference sequence). CDR3 in amino acids: CASSQSGRSNEQFF. The CDR3 DNA follows: TGTGCCAGCAGCCAATCCGGGAGGTCAAATGAGCAGTTCTTC.

This chain joins TRBV5-1 and TRBJ2-7; no clear D. V shed 3 bases and J shed 3 bases, with 13 bases lying between them. From germline, CDR1 is SGHRS and CDR2 YFSETQ. CDR3 length: 14 amino acids. CDR3 in amino acids: CASSSRDEIYEQYF. The CDR3 coding sequence is TGCGCCAGCAGCTCTAGGGATGAAATCTACGAGCAGTACTTC.

Details on this clonotype: A read error may account for a junction end that differs from germline. V usage is TRBV20-1 and J usage is TRBJ2-7, with 7 positions matching TRBD2. This CDR3 contains 15 residues. The germline V gene encodes CDR1 DFQATT and CDR2 SNEGSKA (reference sequence). The CDR3 nucleotides read TGCAGTGCCAGAGCGGGCGGGAGCTTGGGCTACGAGCAGTACTTC. It yields the protein CSARAGGSLGYEQYF.

V gene TRBV4-2 combines with J gene TRBJ2-5, with D perhaps assigned TRBD1 or TRBD2 (5 bases each). There are 16 residues in the CDR3. CDR1 is LGHNA and CDR2 is YNFKEQ in the germline V gene. Trimming shortened V by 4 bases and J by 0 bases, and 15 bases separated the two germline ends. This chain's CDR3 is CASSPMGRGDQETQYF. Written as DNA, the CDR3 is TGTGCCAGCAGCCCAATGGGAAGGGGAGACCAAGAGACCCAGTACTTC.

This clonotype was counted a few times. The rearrangement uses TRBV28 and TRBJ1-1; D might be TRBD1 (6 bases). V lost 4 bases and J 6 bases, leaving 12 bases between the germline ends. The germline V gene encodes CDR1 MDHEN and CDR2 SYDVKM. The CDR3 runs 13 residues. The CDR3 bases are TGTGCCAGCAGTTCCCTGACAGGACCTGAAGCTTTCTTT. Its protein is CASSSLTGPEAFF.

The CDR3 reads CASSIGLAGGRSTDTQYF. The CDR3 DNA is TGTGCCAGCAGTATAGGACTAGCGGGAGGCCGTAGCACAGATACGCAGTATTTT. The chain employs TRBV12-3 or TRBV12-4 and TRBJ2-3, with 14 bases that match TRBD2. The ends lost 5 bases at V and 0 bases at J; junction bases unmatched: 7. The CDR3 is 18 amino acids.

V gene TRBV12-3 or TRBV12-4 combines with J gene TRBJ2-7; 7 bases align to TRBD1. The CDR3 is 15 residues long. V shed 6 bases, J shed 7 bases, and the junction held 15 bases outside the gene matches. Written as DNA, the CDR3 is TGTGCCAGCAGCACTCCCGGGACAGAGTCTACGGAGCAGTACTTC. The encoded protein is CASSTPGTESTEQYF.

The chain carries TRBV28 and TRBJ1-4; D gene ambiguous. There are 13 residues in the CDR3. Germline V gene lookup returns CDR1 MDHEN and CDR2 SYDVKM. The V end was cut by 3 bases, the J end by 6 bases, with 8 bases between. The CDR3: CASSLGFHEKLFF. The CDR3 DNA reads TGTGCCAGCAGTTTGGGTTTCCATGAAAAACTGTTTTTT.

This clonotype was counted ten times or more. The rearrangement joins TRBV12-3 or TRBV12-4 to TRBJ2-1; 7 bases agree with TRBD1. Trimming at V came to 4 bases and at J to 7 bases, leaving 16 bases not matched to a gene. CDR3 length equals 17 residues. The CDR3 reads CASSSANRGRRGNEQFF. DNA of the CDR3: TGTGCCAGCAGTTCGGCAAACAGGGGCCGCCGGGGAAATGAGCAGTTCTTC.

This clonotype was recorded a few times. The gene calls are TRBV6-5 and TRBJ1-1, with D uncertain. The CDR3 spans 14 residues. Trimming cost V 4 bases and J 1 base, with 10 bases left between them. Germline CDR1 MNHEY, CDR2 SVGAGI. The CDR3 region has the DNA TGTGCCAGCAGTTTACGTCGGGGGAACACTGAAGCTTTCTTT. Protein: CASSLRRGNTEAFF.

This clonotype was picked up a small number of times. J is TRBJ2-1 and V is TRBV11-2, with D hard to call. V was pared by 1 base and J by 8 bases, with 6 bases between. The CDR3 is 12 residues long. CDR1 SGHAT and CDR2 FQNNGV come from the germline V gene. The CDR3 DNA sequence: TGTGCCAGCAGCTTAGGGGCCTATGAGCAGTTCTTC. Amino acid sequence: CASSLGAYEQFF.

The chain employs TRBV7-2 and TRBJ2-2, with 9 bases identical to TRBD1. Trimming took 6 bases from V and 6 from J; bases not matched to a gene: 5. CDR1 and CDR2 from the germline V gene are SGHTA and FQGNSA. This CDR3 has 14 amino acids. CDR3 sequence: CASSTDRGAGELFF. The CDR3 DNA is TGTGCCAGCAGTACCGACAGGGGGGCCGGGGAGCTGTTTTTT.

This clonotype appeared a few times. The genes are TRBV20-1 and TRBJ1-1, with D tentatively TRBD1 (6 bases). The CDR3 runs 14 residues. Trimming removed 8 bases at V and 1 base at J, with 17 bases between. Germline V gene data show CDR1 as DFQATT and CDR2 as SNEGSKA (reference sequence). The CDR3 DNA sequence: TGCAGTACCTCCACCGACAGGCAGAACACTGAAGCTTTCTTT. Encoded protein: CSTSTDRQNTEAFF.

This sequence joins TRBV5-1 and TRBJ2-1; 10 bases are shared with TRBD2. The CDR3 spans 15 residues. Germline V gene lookup returns CDR1 SGHRS and CDR2 YFSETQ. The V segment lost 4 bases and the J segment 7 bases; nucleotides outside the gene matches: 8. The CDR3 bases are TGCGCCAGCAGCCACGAGCGGGAGGGTAGTAATGAGCAGTTCTTC. Translating gives CASSHEREGSNEQFF.

This clonotype was seen a few times. This sequence joins TRBV30 and TRBJ2-7; either TRBD1 or TRBD2 may fit D (5 bases each). The germline V and J ends were trimmed by 6 bases and 2 bases, with 11 bases remaining between them. Germline CDR1 is GTSNPN and CDR2 is SVGIG (reference sequence). This CDR3 has 12 amino acids. CDR3 sequence (DNA): TGTGCCTGCTGGGACGGAGCCTACGAGCAGTACTTC. It specifies CACWDGAYEQYF.

This clonotype was counted a few times. The chain uses TRBV2 and TRBJ2-2, with 8 positions matching TRBD2. The CDR3 spans 17 residues. The junction had 9 bases not matched to a gene; V was cut back by 3 bases and J by 3 bases. Germline V lookup: CDR1 SNHLY, CDR2 FYNNEI. CDR3 DNA sequence: TGTGCCAGCAGTGACTTTTTGGGACTAGGGGACACCGGGGAGCTGTTTTTT. Translation: CASSDFLGLGDTGELFF.

This chain links TRBV29-1 with TRBJ1-1; the D gene is possibly TRBD1 (6 bases). V gave up 7 bases and J gave up 10 bases, with 19 bases separating them. Germline V lookup: CDR1 SQVTM, CDR2 ANQGSEA. The CDR3 contains 12 residues. For the CDR3, the DNA is TGCAGCGCCCGGGAACAGGGTGGAGTAGCTTTCTTT. As protein: CSAREQGGVAFF.

For this clonotype: At one end, the junction sequence differs from germline, possibly due to a read error. The rearrangement uses TRBV7-9 and TRBJ1-6; the D gene is possibly TRBD1 (5 bases). The CDR3 extends over 14 amino acids. Germline CDR1 reads SEHNR; CDR2 reads FQNEAQ (reference sequence). The CDR3 bases are TGTGCCAGCAGCTTGGACGGACATAATTCACCCCCCCACTTT. This translates into CASSLDGHNSPPHF.

The rearrangement links TRBV29-1 to TRBJ2-1; D unresolved. The CDR3 has 10 amino acids. V was pared by 4 bases and J by 5 bases, with 3 bases between. From germline, CDR1 is SQVTM and CDR2 ANQGSEA. This CDR3 is CSVAHNEQFF. The CDR3 DNA is TGCAGCGTTGCGCACAATGAGCAGTTCTTC.

This chain links TRBV20-1 with TRBJ1-4, with TRBD1 matching 8 bases. V dropped 4 bases and J dropped 14; count of bases not matched to a gene: 9. Germline loops: CDR1 DFQATT, CDR2 SNEGSKA (reference sequence). The CDR3 is 12 residues long. The CDR3 spells CSATGQGFLLFF. The CDR3 DNA reads TGCAGTGCTACAGGACAGGGTTTTTTGCTGTTTTTT.

V usage is TRBV7-9 and J usage is TRBJ2-2; D gene ambiguous. This CDR3 spans 15 amino acids. Trimming cost V 4 bases and J 4 bases, with 13 bases left between them. Germline V gene data show CDR1 as SEHNR and CDR2 as FQNEAQ (reference sequence). The CDR3 nucleotides read TGTGCCAGCAGCTATGCAGGAAGTCTCACCGGGGAGCTGTTTTTT. This sequence encodes CASSYAGSLTGELFF.

This clonotype came up a few times. The V gene is TRBV29-1, the J gene TRBJ1-1; maybe TRBD1 (5 bases). Trimming cost V 8 bases and J 0 bases, with 13 bases left between them. Per germline, CDR1 SQVTM and CDR2 ANQGSEA. This CDR3 region has 13 residues. CDR3 DNA: TGCAGCTACGGTCGGGGCATGAACACTGAAGCTTTCTTT. This translates into CSYGRGMNTEAFF.

In this sample, this clonotype turned up many times. The chain carries TRBV20-1 and TRBJ1-5, with D perhaps matching TRBD1 (5 bases). V dropped 7 bases and J dropped 5 bases, with 27 bases sitting between them. The CDR3 consists of 17 residues. Per germline, CDR1 DFQATT and CDR2 SNEGSKA (reference sequence). This CDR3 reads CSVSPPGATIRDQPQHF. The CDR3 DNA reads TGCAGTGTCAGCCCGCCCGGGGCAACCATTCGGGATCAGCCCCAGCATTTT.

The chain combines TRBV5-1 with TRBJ1-1; TRBD1 is a possible D gene (6 bases). The germline V and J ends were trimmed by 3 bases and 4 bases, with 16 bases remaining between them. From germline, CDR1 is SGHRS and CDR2 YFSETQ. The CDR3 has 15 residues. CDR3 sequence: CASSSGRGGTTEAFF. The CDR3 region has the DNA TGCGCCAGCAGCTCCGGTAGGGGGGGGACCACTGAAGCTTTCTTT. Looking up the rest from reference TRBV5-1 and TRBJ1-1 gives the full variable domain: KAGVTQTPRYLIKTRGQQVTLSCSPISGHRSVSWYQQTPGQGLQFLFEYFSETQRNKGNFPGRFSGRQFSNSRSEMNVSTLELGDSALYLCASSSGRGGTTEAFFGQGTRLTVV.

This clonotype was detected many times. CDR3 DNA: TGTGCCAGCAGTCGGACATTTAGCTCCTACAATGAGCAGTTCTTC. It yields the protein CASSRTFSSYNEQFF. The chain is built from TRBV6-1 and TRBJ2-1; D might be TRBD1 (5 bases). Germline V lookup: CDR1 MNHNS, CDR2 SASEGT. The germline V and J ends were trimmed by 5 bases and 0 bases, with 11 bases remaining between them. The CDR3 spans 15 residues.

The V call is TRBV24-1, the J call TRBJ2-1; D is unclear. This CDR3 has 14 residues. Trimming left V 4 bases short and J 5 bases short, with 11 bases between. Looked up from germline, CDR1 is KGHDR and CDR2 is SFDVKD. CDR3 nucleotide sequence: TGTGCCACCAGTGACCCCGACTTTCACAATGAGCAGTTCTTC. Residues: CATSDPDFHNEQFF.